A single sample is the source of the 20 T cell receptor beta chains below, sequenced in a study of blood T cell repertoires in COVID-19. The data were produced by immunoSEQ multiplex PCR, yet TCRdb's version contains in-frame clones alone and is incomplete. Of over 150,000 clones in the sample, roughly 83% were seen once. The sample consisted of peripheral blood. The receptor source for this set is a woman aged 60-70 years with COVID-19, enrolled during active disease.

The gene calls are TRBV2 and TRBJ2-5; 10 bases are a match to TRBD1. J was trimmed by 5 bases and V by 4 bases; bases with no gene match: 4. The germline V gene encodes CDR1 SNHLY and CDR2 FYNNEI. The CDR3 consists of 14 residues. In nucleotides, the CDR3 is TGTGCCAGCAGTGTTGACAGGGGGCTGGAGACCCAGTACTTC. Protein sequence: CASSVDRGLETQYF.

The chain combines TRBV5-1 with TRBJ1-6; TRBD1 is a possible D gene (6 bases). This CDR3 region has 14 residues. V was pared by 1 base and J by 8 bases, with 10 bases between. CDR1 SGHRS and CDR2 YFSETQ come from the germline V gene. DNA for the CDR3: TGCGCCAGCAGCTTGCGAGGGGGAGATTCACCCCTCCACTTT. The encoded protein is CASSLRGGDSPLHF.

The rearrangement joins TRBV2 to TRBJ1-2, with TRBD1 as a possible D gene (6 bases). V was shortened by 2 bases and J by 8 bases, with 12 bases between the two germline ends. The germline CDR1 and CDR2 sequences are SNHLY and FYNNEI. The CDR3 totals 13 residues. In DNA, the CDR3 is TGTGCCAGCAGTGAAACAGGGACCGGCGGCTACACCTTC. It is translated as CASSETGTGGYTF. Full variable domain (rest looked up from reference TRBV2 and TRBJ1-2): EPEVTQTPSHQVTQMGQEVILRCVPISNHLYFYWYRQILGQKVEFLVSFYNNEISEKSEIFDDQFSVERPDGSNFTLKIRSTKLEDSAMYFCASSETGTGGYTFGSGTRLTVV.

The J gene is TRBJ1-1, the V gene TRBV18; 7 bases map to TRBD1. Trimming cost V 6 bases and J 2 bases; bases outside gene matches: 6. CDR1 is KGHSH, CDR2 LQKENI, per germline. The CDR3 is 14 amino acids. CDR3 residues: CASSPGTANTEAFF. The CDR3 DNA follows: TGTGCCAGCTCCCCCGGGACAGCAAACACTGAAGCTTTCTTT.

The chain carries TRBV7-3 and TRBJ1-1; D is perhaps TRBD1 (6 bases). Trimming cost V 5 bases and J 4 bases, with 11 bases left between them. Germline assignment: CDR1 SGHTA and CDR2 FQGTGA. The CDR3 loop spans 13 amino acids. CDR3 sequence (DNA): TGTGCCAGCAGCCACGGACAGCGCACTGAAGCTTTCTTT. It codes for CASSHGQRTEAFF.

In its sample, this clone is medium-sized. The chain combines TRBV10-1 with TRBJ2-3; the D gene is possibly TRBD2 (5 bases). The germline CDR1 and CDR2 sequences are WNHNN and SYGVQD (reference sequence). This CDR3 contains 15 residues. Trimming pared 4 bases from V and 3 bases from J, leaving 14 bases between. The CDR3 DNA follows: TGCGCCAGCAGTGGGCTCCGGGGAGTGACAGATACGCAGTATTTT. Its protein is CASSGLRGVTDTQYF.

This chain uses TRBV2 with TRBJ1-2, with a possible D match to TRBD1 (6 bases). V was trimmed by 4 bases and J by 8 bases, leaving 17 bases between them. The CDR3 runs to 14 residues. The germline V gene has CDR1 SNHLY and CDR2 FYNNEI. CDR3 nucleotides: TGTGCCAGCAGTGTTTGGGACACCCTTGGGGGCTACACCTTC. Encoded protein: CASSVWDTLGGYTF.

CDR3 sequence: CASSPRDRGTGELFF. The CDR3 DNA is TGTGCCAGTAGTCCCCGGGACAGGGGCACCGGGGAGCTGTTTTTT. This chain links TRBV19 with TRBJ2-2; 10 nucleotides match TRBD1. V shed 5 bases, J shed 4 bases, and the junction held 4 bases outside the gene matches. This CDR3 is built from 15 residues. In germline, CDR1 is LNHDA, CDR2 SQIVND (reference sequence).

The V call is TRBV5-1, the J call TRBJ1-6; a weak D match, TRBD1 (5 bases). CDR1 and CDR2 (germline): SGHRS, YFSETQ. This CDR3 spans 17 amino acids. The V and J ends lost 1 base and 0 bases respectively, with 11 bases between them. The CDR3 region is CASSLPGGSSYNSPLHF. The DNA for the CDR3 is TGCGCCAGCAGCTTGCCGGGGGGGAGCTCCTATAATTCACCCCTCCACTTT.

This chain joins TRBV5-5 and TRBJ1-5, with 11 bases fitting TRBD1. Looked up from germline, CDR1 is SGHKS and CDR2 is YYEKEE (reference sequence). This CDR3 spans 17 amino acids. Trimming at V came to 0 bases and at J to 6 bases, leaving 8 bases not matched to a gene. The CDR3 spells CASSLAVRTGGGQPQHF. The CDR3 nucleotides are TGTGCCAGCAGCTTGGCTGTGCGGACAGGGGGCGGTCAGCCCCAGCATTTT.

This clone was detected once. V and J are TRBV7-8 and TRBJ1-1; maybe TRBD1 (6 bases). This CDR3 contains 14 residues. Germline assignment: CDR1 SGHVS and CDR2 FQNEAQ. V lost 4 bases, J lost 4 bases, and 13 bases lay in between. CDR3 amino acids: CASSSGTFGTEAFF. CDR3 bases: TGTGCCAGCAGCTCCGGGACATTTGGCACTGAAGCTTTCTTT.

The chain is built from TRBV19 and TRBJ1-2; possibly TRBD1 for D (5 bases). Germline values: CDR1 LNHDA, CDR2 SQIVND (reference sequence). This CDR3 contains 14 residues. With 1 base removed from V and 8 bases from J, the gap between germline ends came to 14 bases. The CDR3 is CASSIVRQPRGYTF. The CDR3 DNA is TGTGCCAGTAGTATAGTACGACAGCCCCGAGGCTACACCTTC.

The V call is TRBV5-1, the J call TRBJ2-1, with a possible D match to TRBD1 (6 bases). This CDR3 has 15 amino acids. Per the germline V gene, CDR1 is SGHRS and CDR2 is YFSETQ. V was trimmed by 0 bases and J by 2 bases, leaving 9 bases between them. CDR3 nucleotide sequence: TGCGCCAGCAGCTTGGTGGGGGCTACCTACAATGAGCAGTTCTTC. Its translation is CASSLVGATYNEQFF.

The V call is TRBV5-6, the J call TRBJ1-2; D possibly corresponds to TRBD1 (5 bases). Germline V gene data show CDR1 as SGHDT and CDR2 as YYEEEE. This CDR3 contains 13 residues. Deletions cut 2 bases from V and 5 bases from J, with 10 bases between. In nucleotides, the CDR3 is TGTGCCAGCAGCTTCAACAGGCCATATGGCTACACCTTC. It yields the protein CASSFNRPYGYTF.

V gene TRBV19 combines with J gene TRBJ1-3; D call uncertain. This CDR3 is 13 amino acids long. Between the trimmed V and J ends, which lost 8 bases and 4 bases, there was a span of 12 bases. Germline-derived CDR1 and CDR2 are LNHDA and SQIVND (reference sequence). The CDR3 DNA sequence: TGTGCCAGTCGGAGGTCGGAGGGAAACACCATATATTTT. This sequence encodes CASRRSEGNTIYF.

The rearrangement uses TRBV19 and TRBJ1-5; D is unresolved. CDR1 is LNHDA, CDR2 SQIVND, per germline (reference sequence). Trimming left V 5 bases short and J 9 bases short, with 11 bases between. The CDR3 loop spans 12 amino acids. The CDR3 reads CASSRSDWPQHF. The CDR3 nucleotides read TGTGCCAGTAGTCGGTCTGATTGGCCCCAGCATTTT.

V gene TRBV29-1 combines with J gene TRBJ2-7; 11 nucleotides line up with TRBD2. The CDR3 has 15 amino acids. The V gene's germline CDR1 is SQVTM and CDR2 ANQGSEA. With 2 bases clipped from V and 4 bases from J, the junction kept 7 bases outside the gene matches. This CDR3 is CSVELVAGGPYEQYF. CDR3 nucleotide sequence: TGCAGCGTTGAATTGGTAGCGGGAGGGCCGTACGAGCAGTACTTC.

This chain connects TRBV5-5 to TRBJ1-3; 8 nucleotides agree with TRBD1. The J segment lost 3 bases and the V segment lost 0 bases, leaving 2 bases of the junction unmatched. Per germline, CDR1 SGHKS and CDR2 YYEKEE (reference sequence). This CDR3 comprises 15 residues. This CDR3 is CASSLGRGLGNTIYF. The CDR3 DNA follows: TGTGCCAGCAGCTTGGGCAGGGGGCTTGGAAACACCATATATTTT.

The rearrangement joins TRBV27 to TRBJ1-1; the D gene is possibly TRBD1 (6 bases). The CDR3 is 14 residues long. Trimming removed 6 bases at V and 1 base at J, with 12 bases between. Germline V gives CDR1 MNHEY, CDR2 SMNVEV (reference sequence). The CDR3 coding sequence is TGTGCCAGCAGATATTACAGGGAGAACACTGAAGCTTTCTTT. It yields the protein CASRYYRENTEAFF.

This clone occurred a few times. The rearrangement links TRBV11-1 to TRBJ2-1, with 9 bases fitting TRBD1. Unmatched junction bases numbered 1, after V lost 3 bases and J lost 7 bases. This CDR3 is built from 13 residues. CDR1 is SGHAT, CDR2 FQDESV, per germline (reference sequence). The CDR3 is CASSFGTGNEQFF. CDR3 nucleotides: TGTGCCAGCAGCTTCGGGACAGGGAATGAGCAGTTCTTC.